The table lists the clone carrying this T cell receptor beta chain with many counts. The antigen is undetermined. This sample is part of a study of spatial heterogeneity in lung cancer. Study results and caveats: Higher tumor mutation counts went along with higher counts of expanded intratumoral alpha and beta TCRs.

MiXCR, run by TCRdb on the 5' RACE reads, gives a single entry per CDR3 protein. This repertoire shows about 10,000 distinct CDR3 sequences, roughly 10% found once; its top ten account for approximately 14%. Time point here: sample taken at primary tumor resection. A total of approximately 77 untreated early-stage non-small cell lung cancer patients served as donors. No cells were sorted before sequencing. The whole RNA sequenced was extracted from tumor, nontumor lung or frozen PBMC. The V and J ends lost 4 bases and 7 bases respectively, with 15 bases between them. The CDR3 runs 14 residues. CDR1 SGDLS and CDR2 YYNGEE come from the germline V gene.

The gene calls are TRBV9 and TRBJ1-5, with TRBD1 as a possible D gene (6 bases). Sequencing used lung tumor tissue, obtained at surgery. The sequence was collected from a female donor with early-stage non-small cell lung cancer. The CDR3 region has the DNA TGTGCCAGCAGCCGGGACAACCTGGTCCAGCCCCAGCATTTT. This encodes CASSRDNLVQPQHF.